The source of this T cell receptor beta chain is a study of CD4 T cells in relation to SARS-CoV-2 and coronaviruses. Study summary: PBMCs were cultured with antigen for nine to ten days before TCR beta sequencing.

Germline V gives CDR1 SGDLS, CDR2 YYNGEE. Deletions cut 3 bases from V and 10 bases from J, with 12 bases between. The CDR3 length is 12 residues. The unexposed donors gave CD4+ T cells in about 2010-2019, prior to COVID-19. Isolation of CD4+ T cells took place after less than 13 days in culture. The assay was immunoSEQ multiplex PCR, and TCRdb's table has in-frame clones only and misses some. The sample consists of more than 20,000 clones, around four fifths of them appearing once. Comment on this clone: What it binds is not known.

Source material: CD4+ T cells from PBMCs, cultured in vitro. The clonotype comes from a human donor in good health. The chain has TRBV9 and TRBJ2-3; D gene uncertain. CDR3 region: CASSANRAAQYF. The CDR3 coding sequence is TGTGCCAGCAGCGCTAACCGAGCAGCGCAGTATTTT. Using reference TRBV9 and TRBJ2-3 for the parts outside the CDR3, the full variable domain is DSGVTQTPKHLITATGQRVTLRCSPRSGDLSVYWYQQSLDQGLQFLIQYYNGEERAKGNILERFSAQQFPDLHSELNLSSLELGDSALYFCASSANRAAQYFGPGTRLTVL.